One T cell receptor (beta chain) is described in this entry. Germline CDR1 is MNHEY and CDR2 is SVGEGT. The V segment lost 5 bases and the J segment 9 bases; nucleotides outside the gene matches: 10. The CDR3 contains 16 residues. The data are from a study of blood T cell repertoires in COVID-19. For the study at large: The study drew acute and convalescent COVID-19 samples from the United States, Italy and Spain. Sources were T cells, B-cell-depleted T cells, or PBMCs; the material itself was cDNA or gDNA.

As processed by the authors: How many nucleated cells were present was estimated from reference gene primer amplification. TCRdb's copy holds only in-frame clones and misses some; the assay was immunoSEQ multiplex PCR. From that table come the V and J calls and clone size; the DNA was used to work out D and trimming. Of 50,000 to 65,000 clones in the sample, roughly 74% were seen once. Sequencing used peripheral blood. The TCR originated in a woman older than 75 with acute or convalescent COVID-19. The rearrangement links TRBV6-2 or TRBV6-3 to TRBJ2-1, with 13 bases aligning to TRBD2. The DNA of the CDR3 is TGTGCCAGCAGTCCCTGGACTAGCGGGAGAGTTGGTGAGCAGTTCTTC. Translated, it gives CASSPWTSGRVGEQFF.